The present T cell receptor (beta chain) was sequenced within a study of CD8+ T cells in alopecia areata. The study, taken as a whole, reports: Elevated clonality characterized lesional scalp relative to normal scalp, particularly in alopecia totalis/universalis. Sequences from scalp samples also cover resident alphabeta T cells of normal skin.

Sorting from PBMCs produced CD4+ and CD8+ T cells. Comment on this clone: The target antigen is unknown.

cDNA reverse transcribed from extracted RNA served as the sequencing template. The method was immunoSEQ multiplex PCR; TCRdb's version includes in-frame clones alone and lacks a portion of them. The repertoire consists of more than 90,000 clones, with roughly 68% occurring once and the leading ten covering approximately 3%. The sequence derives from a human donor in good health. Material for sequencing was CD4+ T cells sorted from blood.

Here the CDR3 DNA reads TGCAGCGCCACTCACAGGGGGCCGGGCGGGGAGCTGTTTTTT. This codes for CSATHRGPGGELFF. The chain is built from TRBV29-1 and TRBJ2-2; 9 bases match TRBD1. Per the germline V gene, CDR1 is SQVTM and CDR2 is ANQGSEA. V was pared by 7 bases and J by 7 bases, with 10 bases of the junction left unmatched. The CDR3 has 14 amino acids.